A selection of T cell receptor beta chains follows, all from one sample in a study of T-cell reconstitution after alpha-beta-depleted transplantation in children. From the PCR reads, TCRdb called clonotypes with MiXCR, one entry per CDR3 protein. This sample has around 440,000 distinct CDR3 sequences, with roughly 16% found just once. Specimen: PBMCs, mostly from graft donor cells, collected 360 days after TCRalphabeta/CD19-depleted stem cell transplant. The receptor set was obtained from a boy in the first two years of life who had a stem cell transplant for Wiskott-Aldrich syndrome, so the T cells may come from the graft donor. The CDR3 runs from the conserved cysteine through the conserved F or W. A D gene is named only where the DNA matches it firmly. Rows give clone size only sometimes, using once, few, many, or a class for an expanded clone.

J gene: TRBJ2-7
clone size: -
V gene: TRBV7-2
D gene: -
CDR3 protein: CASSLFRSNQYF
CDR3 DNA: TGTGCCAGCAGCCTATTCCGGTCTAACCAGTACTTC

J gene: TRBJ2-1
clone size: -
V gene: TRBV10-3
D gene: -
CDR3 protein: CAISASGNYNEQFF
CDR3 DNA: TGTGCCATCAGTGCCAGCGGTAATTACAATGAGCAGTTCTTC

J gene: TRBJ2-4
clone size: -
V gene: TRBV5-1
D gene: TRBD1
CDR3 protein: CASSEAGTGANIQYF
CDR3 DNA: TGCGCCAGCAGCGAGGCCGGGACAGGGGCCAACATTCAGTACTTC

J gene: TRBJ1-2
clone size: -
V gene: TRBV2
D gene: TRBD1
CDR3 protein: CASSGGGGGYTF
CDR3 DNA: TGTGCCAGCAGTGGAGGGGGCGGTGGCTACACCTTC

J gene: TRBJ2-7
clone size: few
V gene: TRBV11-2
D gene: -
CDR3 protein: CASSQRRASYEQYF
CDR3 DNA: TGTGCCAGCAGCCAAAGGCGGGCGTCCTACGAGCAGTACTTC

J gene: TRBJ2-7
clone size: few
V gene: TRBV6-1
D gene: TRBD1
CDR3 protein: CASSVGQGVGVGEQYF
CDR3 DNA: TGTGCCAGCAGTGTGGGACAGGGGGTTGGTGTGGGGGAGCAGTACTTC

J gene: TRBJ2-3
clone size: few
V gene: TRBV15
D gene: TRBD2
CDR3 protein: CATSRGLAGGSDTQYF
CDR3 DNA: TGTGCCACCAGCAGAGGACTAGCGGGAGGGTCAGATACGCAGTATTTT

J gene: TRBJ2-1
clone size: many
V gene: TRBV4-2
D gene: TRBD2
CDR3 protein: CASSQKTRGVSYNEQFF
CDR3 DNA: TGTGCCAGCAGCCAAAAGACCCGGGGGGTATCCTACAATGAGCAGTTCTTC

J gene: TRBJ2-3
clone size: -
V gene: TRBV2
D gene: -
CDR3 protein: CASKRMTSPTDTQYF
CDR3 DNA: TGTGCCAGCAAGAGGATGACTAGTCCCACAGATACGCAGTATTTT

J gene: TRBJ2-3
clone size: few
V gene: TRBV5-1
D gene: TRBD1
CDR3 protein: CASSSHPGDRVTDTQYF
CDR3 DNA: TGCGCCAGCAGCTCCCACCCCGGGGACAGGGTGACAGATACGCAGTATTTT

J gene: TRBJ2-2
clone size: few
V gene: TRBV5-1
D gene: -
CDR3 protein: CASSFLAGKDTGELFF
CDR3 DNA: TGCGCCAGCAGCTTTTTGGCGGGGAAGGACACCGGGGAGCTGTTTTTT

J gene: TRBJ2-7
clone size: few
V gene: TRBV5-1
D gene: -
CDR3 protein: CASSFGPGGAYEQYF
CDR3 DNA: TGCGCCAGCAGCTTTGGGCCAGGGGGGGCCTACGAGCAGTACTTC

J gene: TRBJ2-1
clone size: few
V gene: TRBV29-1
D gene: TRBD2
CDR3 protein: CSVDSGSPRYNEQFF
CDR3 DNA: TGCAGCGTTGATAGCGGGAGTCCCCGATACAATGAGCAGTTCTTC

J gene: TRBJ2-7
clone size: few
V gene: TRBV24-1
D gene: -
CDR3 protein: CATSDLQQGVHEQYF
CDR3 DNA: TGTGCCACCAGTGATTTGCAACAGGGAGTCCACGAGCAGTACTTC

J gene: TRBJ2-7
clone size: few
V gene: TRBV27
D gene: -
CDR3 protein: CASSPRTSHEQYF
CDR3 DNA: TGTGCCAGCAGTCCCCGGACAAGCCACGAGCAGTACTTC

J gene: TRBJ1-2
clone size: -
V gene: TRBV11-2
D gene: -
CDR3 protein: CASNQLSPVLGYTF
CDR3 DNA: TGTGCCAGCAACCAACTCAGCCCCGTTCTCGGCTACACCTTC

J gene: TRBJ2-7
clone size: -
V gene: TRBV3-1
D gene: -
CDR3 protein: CASSRRAGGQSSRFLYEQYF
CDR3 DNA: TGTGCCAGCAGCCGGAGGGCCGGCGGACAGAGTTCTAGGTTCCTCTACGAGCAGTACTTC

J gene: TRBJ1-2
clone size: few
V gene: TRBV11-2
D gene: -
CDR3 protein: CASSLSPGTLYGYTF
CDR3 DNA: TGTGCCAGCAGCTTGTCCCCCGGGACACTCTATGGCTACACCTTC

J gene: TRBJ2-3
clone size: many
V gene: TRBV24-1
D gene: -
CDR3 protein: CATSDFHATQYF
CDR3 DNA: TGTGCCACCAGTGATTTCCACGCAACGCAGTATTTT

J gene: TRBJ1-2
clone size: -
V gene: TRBV7-2
D gene: TRBD1
CDR3 protein: CASSLAGRQGHYGYTF
CDR3 DNA: TGTGCCAGCAGCTTAGCGGGGCGACAGGGCCACTATGGCTACACCTTC

J gene: TRBJ2-1
clone size: -
V gene: TRBV12-3/TRBV12-4
D gene: -
CDR3 protein: CASSFSSPTLSYNEQFF
CDR3 DNA: TGTGCCAGCAGTTTCTCTAGCCCAACCCTATCTTACAATGAGCAGTTCTTC

J gene: TRBJ2-5
clone size: -
V gene: TRBV25-1
D gene: -
CDR3 protein: CASSELVLPEETQYF
CDR3 DNA: TGTGCCAGCAGTGAATTGGTGCTCCCAGAAGAGACCCAGTACTTC

J gene: TRBJ2-3
clone size: few
V gene: TRBV5-1
D gene: TRBD1
CDR3 protein: CASRRTGGGTDTQYF
CDR3 DNA: TGCGCCAGCAGGAGGACAGGGGGTGGCACTGATACGCAGTATTTT

J gene: TRBJ2-7
clone size: -
V gene: TRBV20-1
D gene: TRBD1
CDR3 protein: CSARTGQGANEQYF
CDR3 DNA: TGCAGTGCTAGGACGGGACAGGGGGCGAACGAGCAGTACTTC

J gene: TRBJ2-3
clone size: few
V gene: TRBV7-9
D gene: TRBD2
CDR3 protein: CASSLARTSSDTQYF
CDR3 DNA: TGTGCCAGCAGCTTAGCCCGGACTAGCTCAGATACGCAGTATTTT

J gene: TRBJ2-2
clone size: few
V gene: TRBV28
D gene: -
CDR3 protein: CASSLWPFTGELFF
CDR3 DNA: TGTGCCAGCAGTTTATGGCCCTTCACCGGGGAGCTGTTTTTT

J gene: TRBJ2-5
clone size: -
V gene: TRBV10-2
D gene: -
CDR3 protein: CASSIQGIQETQYF
CDR3 DNA: TGCGCCAGCAGTATTCAGGGGATACAAGAGACCCAGTACTTC

J gene: TRBJ2-1
clone size: -
V gene: TRBV27
D gene: TRBD2
CDR3 protein: CASSLYRLPGLAGDEQFF
CDR3 DNA: TGTGCCAGCAGTTTATACAGGTTGCCGGGACTAGCGGGAGATGAGCAGTTCTTC

J gene: TRBJ1-1
clone size: many
V gene: TRBV5-1
D gene: TRBD1
CDR3 protein: CASSLVTGPMNTEAFF
CDR3 DNA: TGCGCCAGCAGCTTGGTGACAGGGCCCATGAACACTGAAGCTTTCTTT

J gene: TRBJ2-1
clone size: -
V gene: TRBV6-2/TRBV6-3
D gene: -
CDR3 protein: CASVSRTRDNEQFF
CDR3 DNA: TGTGCCAGCGTCTCTCGTACCCGGGACAATGAGCAGTTCTTC

J gene: TRBJ2-7
clone size: few
V gene: TRBV12-3/TRBV12-4
D gene: TRBD2
CDR3 protein: CASRGLAREQYF
CDR3 DNA: TGTGCCAGCAGGGGACTAGCAAGGGAGCAGTACTTC

J gene: TRBJ2-5
clone size: few
V gene: TRBV11-2
D gene: -
CDR3 protein: CASSLRIGAARAKETQYF
CDR3 DNA: TGTGCCAGCAGCTTAAGGATTGGGGCAGCCCGTGCCAAAGAGACCCAGTACTTC

J gene: TRBJ2-3
clone size: few
V gene: TRBV5-1
D gene: TRBD1
CDR3 protein: CASSRDRVTDTQYF
CDR3 DNA: TGCGCCAGCAGCCGGGACAGGGTCACAGATACGCAGTATTTT

J gene: TRBJ2-2
clone size: -
V gene: TRBV20-1
D gene: -
CDR3 protein: CSARRGSLNTGELFF
CDR3 DNA: TGCAGTGCTAGACGAGGCAGCCTGAACACCGGGGAGCTGTTTTTT

J gene: TRBJ2-7
clone size: few
V gene: TRBV7-9
D gene: TRBD2
CDR3 protein: CASSYTSGYGSYEQYF
CDR3 DNA: TGTGCCAGCAGTTATACTAGCGGCTACGGCTCCTACGAGCAGTACTTC

J gene: TRBJ2-7
clone size: few
V gene: TRBV20-1
D gene: -
CDR3 protein: CSASPGLSSYEQYF
CDR3 DNA: TGCAGTGCTAGTCCGGGACTGTCCTCCTACGAGCAGTACTTC

J gene: TRBJ1-1
clone size: few
V gene: TRBV23-1
D gene: -
CDR3 protein: CASSPYTGPPGENTEAFF
CDR3 DNA: TGCGCCAGCAGTCCATACACCGGGCCTCCGGGGGAGAACACTGAAGCTTTCTTT

J gene: TRBJ2-3
clone size: few
V gene: TRBV18
D gene: -
CDR3 protein: CASSPRVADTQYF
CDR3 DNA: TGTGCCAGCTCACCACGCGTGGCAGATACGCAGTATTTT

J gene: TRBJ2-5
clone size: -
V gene: TRBV5-1
D gene: TRBD1
CDR3 protein: CASSPGTGAGETQYF
CDR3 DNA: TGCGCCAGCAGCCCCGGGACAGGGGCTGGGGAGACCCAGTACTTC

J gene: TRBJ1-3
clone size: few
V gene: TRBV12-3/TRBV12-4
D gene: TRBD1
CDR3 protein: CASDSRDRGPGNTIYF
CDR3 DNA: TGTGCCAGCGACTCCCGTGACAGGGGGCCAGGAAACACCATATATTTT

J gene: TRBJ2-1
clone size: many
V gene: TRBV18
D gene: -
CDR3 protein: CASSAGDNEQFF
CDR3 DNA: TGTGCCAGCTCGGCAGGAGACAATGAGCAGTTCTTC

J gene: TRBJ2-3
clone size: -
V gene: TRBV11-2
D gene: TRBD2
CDR3 protein: CASSLLPSGTSKRDTQYF
CDR3 DNA: TGTGCCAGCAGCCTCCTTCCTAGCGGGACTTCCAAACGAGATACGCAGTATTTT

J gene: TRBJ2-4
clone size: -
V gene: TRBV11-2
D gene: -
CDR3 protein: CASRGRENIQYF
CDR3 DNA: TGTGCCAGTCGGGGCAGGGAAAACATTCAGTACTTC

J gene: TRBJ2-1
clone size: few
V gene: TRBV7-2
D gene: TRBD2
CDR3 protein: CASSLRGLAGSFSYNEQFF
CDR3 DNA: TGTGCCAGCAGCTTACGCGGACTAGCGGGAAGCTTCTCCTACAATGAGCAGTTCTTC

J gene: TRBJ2-3
clone size: -
V gene: TRBV5-1
D gene: TRBD2
CDR3 protein: CASSPQAGGQDTQYF
CDR3 DNA: TGCGCCAGCAGCCCCCAGGCGGGAGGCCAAGATACGCAGTATTTT

J gene: TRBJ2-7
clone size: many
V gene: TRBV5-6
D gene: -
CDR3 protein: CASSFRGGYEQYF
CDR3 DNA: TGTGCCAGCAGCTTCCGGGGAGGCTACGAGCAGTACTTC

J gene: TRBJ1-1
clone size: -
V gene: TRBV7-2
D gene: -
CDR3 protein: CASSFISEWGLEAFF
CDR3 DNA: TGTGCCAGCAGTTTTATCTCCGAGTGGGGGCTTGAAGCTTTCTTT

J gene: TRBJ2-5
clone size: few
V gene: TRBV10-1
D gene: -
CDR3 protein: CASSESGGAETQYF
CDR3 DNA: TGCGCCAGCAGTGAGTCTGGGGGAGCGGAGACCCAGTACTTC

J gene: TRBJ2-7
clone size: -
V gene: TRBV29-1
D gene: TRBD1
CDR3 protein: CSVKRTGSYEQYF
CDR3 DNA: TGCAGCGTTAAACGGACAGGCTCCTACGAGCAGTACTTC

J gene: TRBJ1-2
clone size: -
V gene: TRBV6-1
D gene: -
CDR3 protein: CASSGGLDYGYTF
CDR3 DNA: TGTGCCAGCAGTGGGGGACTGGACTATGGCTACACCTTC

J gene: TRBJ2-1
clone size: -
V gene: TRBV7-9
D gene: TRBD2
CDR3 protein: CASSRLSSGRSYNEQFF
CDR3 DNA: TGTGCCAGCAGCCGCCTATCTAGCGGGAGGTCCTACAATGAGCAGTTCTTC

J gene: TRBJ2-1
clone size: many
V gene: TRBV4-2
D gene: -
CDR3 protein: CASSQGGGASEQFF
CDR3 DNA: TGTGCCAGCAGCCAAGGTGGGGGTGCCAGTGAGCAGTTCTTC

J gene: TRBJ2-5
clone size: -
V gene: TRBV11-2
D gene: -
CDR3 protein: CASSRGRCLETQYF
CDR3 DNA: TGTGCCAGCAGCCGAGGCAGGTGTCTAGAGACCCAGTACTTC